This T cell receptor (beta chain) was documented in a study of STAT5B mutations in CD4+ large granular lymphocyte leukemia. Whole-study results and caveats: Main leukemic clonotypes were patient-specific, but roughly 25% appeared at low frequency elsewhere.

Of note for this clone: Its antigen is unidentified.

Germline V gene sequence: CDR1 KGHSH, CDR2 LQKENI. Losses at the gene ends were 10 bases for V and 2 bases for J; bases not matched to a gene: 12. This CDR3 contains 15 residues. Assay used: immunoSEQ multiplex PCR; TCRdb lists only in-frame clones, some missing. The table records fewer than 35,000 clones, roughly 70% of them present only once. V is TRBV18 and J is TRBJ1-1; TRBD1 agrees at 8 bases. Source material: CD4+ T cells from blood buffy coats. The TCR originated in a human donor in good health. The CDR3: CATKSDRVSNTEAFF. The CDR3 region has the DNA TGTGCCACCAAGTCGGACAGGGTGTCCAACACTGAAGCTTTCTTT.